These 3 T cell receptor beta chains originate from one sample sequenced in a study of cytomegalovirus exposure and HLA in healthy donors (dated by TCRdb to about 2017). Library creation used the immunoSEQ multiplex PCR assay. A mixture of 60 forward primers for TCR Vbeta segments and 13 reverse primers for TCR Jbeta segments was used in the multiplex PCR. TCRdb provides this immuneACCESS table in a form limited to in-frame rearrangements. Some clones are lacking; in checked studies, under half of them reflect an unresolved V gene, and why the rest are absent is not known. The sample includes 130,000 or so clones, with 60% to 85% observed a single time. Roughly 3.1% of the sample rests with the top ten. The material sequenced was PBMCs. Receptors were obtained from a man aged 25-40 years in good health and CMV-seronegative.

The chain uses TRBV5-1 and TRBJ2-6; 12 bases fit TRBD2. Per germline, CDR1 SGHRS and CDR2 YFSETQ. The junction had 14 bases not matched to a gene; V was cut back by 0 bases and J by 4 bases. This CDR3 has 21 amino acids. The CDR3 region is CASSLAFGLAGHRPGANVLTF. CDR3 nucleotides: TGCGCCAGCAGCTTGGCCTTCGGACTAGCGGGACATCGCCCAGGGGCCAACGTCCTGACTTTC.

This clone was counted a few times. V and J are TRBV13 and TRBJ2-7, with TRBD2 as a possible D gene (5 bases). The germline CDR1 and CDR2 sequences are PRHDT and FYEKMQ (reference sequence). The germline V and J ends were trimmed by 5 bases and 6 bases, with 14 bases remaining between them. This CDR3 has 13 residues. In DNA form, the CDR3 reads TGTGCCAGCAGCCCCGTTTCGAGCGGCGAGCAGTACTTC. Residues: CASSPVSSGEQYF.

This clone was picked up a small number of times. CDR3 protein: CASSSYGSGGPTDTQYF. The CDR3 DNA sequence: TGTGCCAGCAGCTCTTATGGTAGCGGGGGCCCCACAGATACGCAGTATTTT. V is TRBV7-3 and J is TRBJ2-3, with TRBD2 matching over 9 bases. This CDR3 is 17 amino acids long. J gave up 2 bases and V 4 bases, and 10 bases lay outside the gene matches. Germline CDR1 is SGHTA and CDR2 is FQGTGA. Variable domain in full (rest from reference TRBV7-3 and TRBJ2-3): GAGVSQTPSNKVTEKGKYVELRCDPISGHTALYWYRQSLGQGPEFLIYFQGTGAADDSGLPNDRFFAVRPEGSVSTLKIQRTERGDSAVYLCASSSYGSGGPTDTQYFGPGTRLTVL.